The 30 T cell receptor beta chains in this list originate from one sample, sequenced in a study of T cell responses to AZD1222 COVID-19 vaccine. The protocol was immunoSEQ multiplex PCR, while the TCRdb copy is restricted to in-frame clones and leaves out a portion. The table has about 130,000 clones, roughly 82% seen once; the top ten hold about 4%. Specimen: peripheral blood, collected on day 0 of AZD1222 vaccination. These receptors were taken from an adult in good health.

The CDR3 DNA follows: TGTGCCAGCAGCTTAGGTGAGAACACTGAAGCTTTCTTT. It encodes CASSLGENTEAFF. The V and J genes are TRBV11-1 and TRBJ1-1, with D unresolved. CDR1 SGHAT and CDR2 FQDESV come from the germline V gene (reference sequence). V was cut by 1 base and J by 1 base, with 4 bases left in between. This CDR3 region has 13 residues.

The chain carries TRBV5-6 and TRBJ1-1; a possible D gene is TRBD1 (5 bases). Trimming pared 3 bases from V and 5 bases from J, leaving 17 bases between. The CDR3 runs to 15 residues. Germline CDR1 is SGHDT and CDR2 is YYEEEE. The CDR3: CASSSRSRGLTEAFF. CDR3 DNA: TGTGCCAGCAGCTCCCGGTCAAGGGGCCTGACTGAAGCTTTCTTT.

A single count supports this clone. The chain combines TRBV24-1 with TRBJ2-7; TRBD1 agrees at 9 bases. Germline V lookup: CDR1 KGHDR, CDR2 SFDVKD. Trimming cost V 3 bases and J 9 bases; bases outside gene matches: 5. This CDR3 has 13 amino acids. The CDR3 coding sequence is TGTGCCACCAGTGATCACACAGGGGGCGGGCAGTACTTC. The encoded protein is CATSDHTGGGQYF.

This chain uses TRBV19 with TRBJ2-7; 7 bases are a match to TRBD1. Germline assignment: CDR1 LNHDA and CDR2 SQIVND (reference sequence). CDR3 length: 17 residues. J gave up 3 bases and V 3 bases, and 14 bases lay outside the gene matches. The chain's CDR3 is CASSIHPRQGSRYEQYF. The CDR3 region has the DNA TGTGCCAGTAGTATTCACCCACGACAGGGATCGCGCTACGAGCAGTACTTC.

The chain links TRBV5-8 to TRBJ1-2; D perhaps matches TRBD1 (5 bases). Germline-derived CDR1 and CDR2 are SGHTS and YDEGEE. V was cut by 4 bases and J by 0 bases, with 19 bases left in between. The CDR3 loop spans 17 amino acids. The CDR3 loop reads CASSKATTANANYGYTF. The CDR3 region has the DNA TGTGCCAGCAGCAAGGCCACGACAGCAAATGCTAACTATGGCTACACCTTC. The full variable domain, with the rest looked up from reference TRBV5-8 and TRBJ1-2, is EAGVTQSPTHLIKTRGQQATLRCSPISGHTSVYWYQQALGLGLQFLLWYDEGEERNRGNFPPRFSGRQFPNYSSELNVNALELEDSALYLCASSKATTANANYGYTFGSGTRLTVV.

This clone was seen a single time. The chain recombines TRBV28 with TRBJ1-6, with D possibly being TRBD1 (6 bases). V was shortened by 5 bases and J by 9 bases, with 17 bases between the two germline ends. From germline, CDR1 is MDHEN and CDR2 SYDVKM. CDR3 size: 15 residues. This CDR3 reads CASSLTRGAVSPLHF. CDR3 coding DNA: TGTGCCAGCAGTCTGACTCGGGGGGCGGTTTCACCCCTCCACTTT.

The chain carries TRBV5-1 and TRBJ2-2, with a tentative D call TRBD1 (6 bases). V gave up 2 bases and J gave up 2 bases, with 13 bases separating them. The CDR3 extends over 16 amino acids. The germline CDR1 and CDR2 sequences are SGHRS and YFSETQ. CDR3 nucleotide sequence: TGCGCCAGCAGCTTTCGCAGGGGCGGTAACACCGGGGAGCTGTTTTTT. Protein product: CASSFRRGGNTGELFF.

In DNA form, the CDR3 reads TGTGCCAGCAGTTACTCCGACAATAACTATGGCTACACCTTC. It translates to CASSYSDNNYGYTF. The chain couples TRBV6-5 to TRBJ1-2; no clear D gene. Trimming took 0 bases from V and 1 from J, leaving 6 bases between them. Germline V gene sequence: CDR1 MNHEY, CDR2 SVGAGI. The CDR3 sequence is 14 residues long.

The chain employs TRBV5-1 and TRBJ2-2; D unclear. Germline CDR1 SGHRS, CDR2 YFSETQ. V was shortened by 0 bases and J by 4 bases, with 4 bases between the two germline ends. This CDR3 contains 13 residues. Here the CDR3 DNA reads TGCGCCAGCAGCTTGGGACCCACCGGGGAGCTGTTTTTT. This encodes CASSLGPTGELFF. Full variable domain (outside the CDR3, taken from reference TRBV5-1 and TRBJ2-2): KAGVTQTPRYLIKTRGQQVTLSCSPISGHRSVSWYQQTPGQGLQFLFEYFSETQRNKGNFPGRFSGRQFSNSRSEMNVSTLELGDSALYLCASSLGPTGELFFGEGSRLTVL.

This clone was seen just once. The chain recombines TRBV30 with TRBJ2-7; TRBD1 matches at 11 bases. CDR1 is GTSNPN and CDR2 is SVGIG in the germline V gene (reference sequence). The ends lost 5 bases at V and 5 bases at J; junction bases unmatched: 2. This CDR3 contains 12 residues. In nucleotides, the CDR3 is TGTGCCTGGGGACAGGGGGCCAACGAGCAGTACTTC. It translates to CAWGQGANEQYF.

V usage is TRBV30 and J usage is TRBJ1-2, with TRBD1 as a possible D gene (5 bases). Per germline, CDR1 GTSNPN and CDR2 SVGIG (reference sequence). The CDR3 is 13 amino acids. The V gene lost 7 bases and the J gene lost 5 bases, with 17 bases spanning the gap. CDR3 loop: CASRDSRRYGYTF. As DNA, the CDR3 is TGTGCCTCTAGGGACTCCCGGAGGTATGGCTACACCTTC.

This chain joins TRBV7-2 and TRBJ1-5; D is unclear. The germline V and J ends were trimmed by 1 base and 8 bases, with 9 bases remaining between them. Germline V gives CDR1 SGHTA, CDR2 FQGNSA. This CDR3 is built from 13 residues. CDR3 nucleotide sequence: TGTGCCAGCAGCTTAGGACGAGATGAGCCCCAGCATTTT. It is translated as CASSLGRDEPQHF.

V gene TRBV6-6 combines with J gene TRBJ1-1, with D perhaps matching TRBD1 (6 bases). Looked up from germline, CDR1 is MNHNY and CDR2 is SVGAGI (reference sequence). Trimming took 11 bases from V and 0 from J, leaving 13 bases between them. This CDR3 is 13 amino acids long. CDR3 loop: CAASTGVNTEAFF. As DNA, the CDR3 is TGTGCCGCCTCGACAGGAGTGAACACTGAAGCTTTCTTT.

The rearrangement links TRBV30 to TRBJ2-7; D gene uncertain. The CDR3 loop spans 13 amino acids. Trimming removed 3 bases at V and 1 base at J, with 10 bases between. CDR1 and CDR2 (germline): GTSNPN, SVGIG (reference sequence). CDR3: CAWRGSRSYEQYF. As DNA, the CDR3 is TGTGCCTGGAGGGGCAGCAGATCCTACGAGCAGTACTTC.

This clone has a single count. The genes are TRBV2 and TRBJ2-3, with D perhaps given as TRBD1 or TRBD2 (5 bases each). Germline CDR1 reads SNHLY; CDR2 reads FYNNEI. V shed 5 bases and J shed 4 bases, with 10 bases lying between them. This CDR3 is built from 13 residues. The CDR3 DNA sequence: TGTGCCAGCAGTTTACAGGAGGCAGATACGCAGTATTTT. Translation: CASSLQEADTQYF. Variable domain in full (rest from reference TRBV2 and TRBJ2-3): EPEVTQTPSHQVTQMGQEVILRCVPISNHLYFYWYRQILGQKVEFLVSFYNNEISEKSEIFDDQFSVERPDGSNFTLKIRSTKLEDSAMYFCASSLQEADTQYFGPGTRLTVL.

The chain joins TRBV28 to TRBJ1-1; a possible D gene is TRBD1 (5 bases). The CDR3 is 12 residues long. Germline CDR1 reads MDHEN; CDR2 reads SYDVKM. V shed 6 bases and J shed 1 base, with 6 bases lying between them. The CDR3 loop reads CASRGENTEAFF. The CDR3 region has the DNA TGTGCCAGCAGGGGGGAGAACACTGAAGCTTTCTTT.

The chain uses TRBV27 and TRBJ1-5; 9 nucleotides align to TRBD1. The germline V gene has CDR1 MNHEY and CDR2 SMNVEV (reference sequence). The CDR3 extends over 13 amino acids. V shed 5 bases, J shed 9 bases, and the junction held 5 bases outside the gene matches. The CDR3 region has the DNA TGTGCCAGCAGTGACAGGGGGATTGGGCCCCAGCATTTT. It codes for CASSDRGIGPQHF.

The chain has TRBV5-1 and TRBJ1-1; 7 nucleotides line up with TRBD1. The CDR3 has 14 residues. Germline V gives CDR1 SGHRS, CDR2 YFSETQ. The trim removed 4 bases at V and 4 bases at J, leaving 7 bases unmatched. CDR3 DNA sequence: TGCGCCAGCAGCCTGACGACAGGGAGCACTGAAGCTTTCTTT. Translating gives CASSLTTGSTEAFF.

This clone appeared a single time. The V gene is TRBV7-3, the J gene TRBJ2-6; D is uncertain. The germline V gene encodes CDR1 SGHTA and CDR2 FQGTGA. Trimming took 1 base from V and 0 from J, leaving 10 bases between them. This CDR3 has 17 amino acids. CDR3 region: CASSLRPDSSGANVLTF. DNA for the CDR3: TGTGCCAGCAGCTTAAGGCCTGATAGCTCTGGGGCCAACGTCCTGACTTTC.

The genes are TRBV28 and TRBJ1-1; D unresolved. The V end lost 3 bases, the J end lost 6 bases, and 8 bases lay between the germline ends. From germline, CDR1 is MDHEN and CDR2 SYDVKM. The CDR3 has 12 residues. CDR3 residues: CASSFKPSEAFF. The CDR3 bases are TGTGCCAGCAGTTTTAAACCTTCTGAAGCTTTCTTT.

V usage is TRBV9 and J usage is TRBJ2-1; 10 bases are shared with TRBD1. This CDR3 is 16 amino acids long. V lost 0 bases and J lost 7; bases outside the gene matches: 7. Germline V gene sequence: CDR1 SGDLS, CDR2 YYNGEE. This chain's CDR3 is CASSVAGQGPPNEQFF. Written as DNA, the CDR3 is TGTGCCAGCAGCGTAGCGGGACAGGGGCCCCCAAATGAGCAGTTCTTC.

This clone was detected only a few times. At one end the junction does not follow the germline gene, possibly because of a read error. This chain links TRBV6-1 with TRBJ2-1; no clear D. The CDR3 has 15 amino acids. CDR1 is MNHNS, CDR2 SASEGT, per germline. For the CDR3, the DNA is TGTGCCAGCAGAGAAGACTCTGTGAGTTACAATGAGCAGTTCTTC. Translated: CASREDSVSYNEQFF.

This chain links TRBV5-1 with TRBJ1-5; D might be TRBD1 (5 bases). CDR1 is SGHRS, CDR2 YFSETQ, per germline. Between the trimmed V and J ends, which lost 2 bases and 0 bases, there was a span of 9 bases. The CDR3 extends over 15 amino acids. DNA of the CDR3: TGCGCCAGCAGCTTAGCAGGGAATAGCAATCAGCCCCAGCATTTT. It is translated as CASSLAGNSNQPQHF.

This chain uses TRBV27 with TRBJ2-7, with no clear D. V lost 4 bases and J lost 0, with 1 base in between. CDR1 is MNHEY, CDR2 SMNVEV, per germline (reference sequence). The CDR3 covers 11 residues. The CDR3 region is CASSSSYEQYF. Written as DNA, the CDR3 is TGTGCCAGCAGTTCCTCCTACGAGCAGTACTTC.

This clone is a singleton in its sample. CDR3 in amino acids: CASSPRGGKGGDTDTQYF. The CDR3 DNA follows: TGTGCCAGCAGCCCCCGGGGGGGGAAGGGAGGGGACACAGATACGCAGTATTTT. The chain has TRBV7-6 and TRBJ2-3; 8 nucleotides line up with TRBD2. Germline trimming cut 5 bases from V and 2 bases from J; bases unmatched to any gene: 15. Germline V CDR1 and CDR2: SGHVS, FNYEAQ. This CDR3 is 18 amino acids long.

This clone was seen a handful of times. The junction departs from germline at one end; a sequencing error may be responsible. The chain combines TRBV7-2 with TRBJ1-4, with D possibly TRBD1 on 6 matching bases. In germline, CDR1 is SGHTA, CDR2 FQGNSA. This CDR3 contains 15 residues. The CDR3 nucleotides are TGTGCCAGCACCTTAGGAGGGGGGTCTAATGAAAAACTGTTTTTT. It codes for CASTLGGGSNEKLFF.

The chain links TRBV6-5 to TRBJ2-7; 9 nucleotides agree with TRBD2. The CDR3 is made up of 15 amino acids. V lost 7 bases and J lost 0; bases outside the gene matches: 7. CDR1 and CDR2 from the germline V gene are MNHEY and SVGAGI. CDR3 residues: CASNRGGGLSYEQYF. DNA of the CDR3: TGTGCCAGCAATCGCGGGGGGGGACTCTCCTACGAGCAGTACTTC.

This clone occurred a few times. V is TRBV5-5 and J is TRBJ2-7, with D perhaps TRBD1 (7 bases). Germline CDR1 and CDR2: SGHKS and YYEKEE (reference sequence). V was cut by 4 bases and J by 1 base, with 15 bases left in between. The CDR3 runs to 15 residues. The CDR3 here is CASSLGGQPSYEQYF. The CDR3 DNA sequence: TGTGCCAGCAGCCTGGGGGGACAGCCGTCCTACGAGCAGTACTTC.

The rearrangement links TRBV27 to TRBJ2-1; the match to TRBD2 covers 13 bases. CDR1 is MNHEY and CDR2 is SMNVEV in the germline V gene (reference sequence). After removal of 4 bases from V and 7 bases from J, the junction contained 7 bases not matched to a gene. The CDR3 is made up of 16 amino acids. CDR3 bases: TGTGCCAGCAGTTCCCGGACTAGCGGGGGAAGGAATGAGCAGTTCTTC. Its protein product is CASSSRTSGGRNEQFF.

This sequence joins TRBV6-1 and TRBJ1-1; D gene ambiguous. The germline V and J ends were trimmed by 1 base and 7 bases, with 13 bases remaining between them. This CDR3 is built from 14 residues. Germline-derived CDR1 and CDR2 are MNHNS and SASEGT. The CDR3 sequence is CASSEEGISGEAFF. DNA for the CDR3: TGTGCCAGCAGTGAAGAGGGCATCTCGGGTGAAGCTTTCTTT.